One sample yielded the 13 T cell receptor beta chains listed below, sequenced in a study of molecular identifiers for immune sequencing clone quantification. Via MiXCR, TCRdb re-called the PCR reads, giving one row per CDR3 protein. The data show 460,000 or so distinct CDR3 sequences, about 21% seen once. Sequencing input: naive CD8+ T cells from blood, with Jurkat cell RNA spiked in. This sample's subset: FACS-sorted CD8+CD4-CCR7+CD45RA+ naive T cells. The receptors derive from a human donor in good health. Some libraries in this study had Jurkat cell RNA spiked in.

Points on this clonotype: The junction and the germline gene differ at one end; a read error may be behind it. The chain links TRBV29-1 to TRBJ2-1; D is tentatively TRBD1 or TRBD2 (5 bases each). The germline V gene has CDR1 SQVTM and CDR2 ANQGSEA. CDR3 length: 13 amino acids. The CDR3 nucleotides are TGCGAAGCACAGGACTCCTCCTACAATGAGCGGTTCTTC. Residues: CEAQDSSYNERFF.

Concerning this clonotype: A read error may account for a junction end that differs from germline. V is TRBV9 and J is TRBJ2-7; D uncertain. This CDR3 is built from 15 residues. Germline-derived CDR1 and CDR2 are SGDLS and YYNGEE. The CDR3 spells CACSVEPGDYYEQYF. The CDR3 nucleotides read TGTGCCTGCAGCGTAGAACCCGGAGATTACTACGAGCAGTACTTC. Drawing the rest from reference TRBV9 and TRBJ2-7, the complete variable domain is DSGVTQTPKHLITATGQRVTLRCSPRSGDLSVYWYQQSLDQGLQFLIQYYNGEERAKGNILERFSAQQFPDLHSELNLSSLELGDSALYFCACSVEPGDYYEQYFGPGTRLTVT.

CDR3 coding DNA: TGTGCCAGCAGTTTCTCCGGACAGGGTAGTGAAAAACTGTTTTTT. Its protein is CASSFSGQGSEKLFF. The rearrangement uses TRBV12-3 or TRBV12-4 and TRBJ1-4; 8 bases are shared with TRBD1. V lost 3 bases, J lost 7 bases, and 7 bases stayed unmatched. The CDR3 spans 15 residues.

The rearrangement links TRBV5-1 to TRBJ2-7; possible D gene TRBD2, 6 bases. CDR3 size: 13 residues. V shed 6 bases and J shed 13 bases, with 23 bases lying between them. Per the germline V gene, CDR1 is SGHRS and CDR2 is YFSETQ. CDR3 loop: CASTETGPGLEYF. Written as DNA, the CDR3 is TGCGCCAGCACGGAAACGGGACCGGGACTCGAATACTTC. Variable domain in full (rest from reference TRBV5-1 and TRBJ2-7): KAGVTQTPRYLIKTRGQQVTLSCSPISGHRSVSWYQQTPGQGLQFLFEYFSETQRNKGNFPGRFSGRQFSNSRSEMNVSTLELGDSALYLCASTETGPGLEYFGPGTRLTVT.

In regard to this clonotype: A much larger clonotype is one base distant, so this may be a read error. V and J are TRBV20-1 and TRBJ2-6; 8 positions agree with TRBD1. Germline-derived CDR1 and CDR2 are DFQATT and SNEGSKA (reference sequence). This CDR3 spans 14 amino acids. The chain's CDR3 is CGAMTGVWTNVLTF. In DNA form, the CDR3 reads TGCGGTGCGATGACAGGGGTCTGGACTAACGTCCTGACTTTC.

The sample holds many counts of this clonotype. This rearrangement joins TRBV14 to TRBJ2-2; 9 positions match TRBD1. Germline-derived CDR1 and CDR2 are SGHDN and FVKESK. J gave up 5 bases and V 3 bases, and 7 bases lay outside the gene matches. There are 16 residues in the CDR3. The CDR3 protein is CASSHRDREETGELFF. The CDR3 nucleotides read TGTGCCAGCAGCCACCGGGACAGGGAGGAAACCGGGGAGCTGTTTTTT.

This clonotype was observed a handful of times. The V gene is TRBV20-1, the J gene TRBJ1-2; no clear D. With 4 bases removed from V and 3 bases from J, the gap between germline ends came to 3 bases. Germline V gene lookup returns CDR1 DFQATT and CDR2 SNEGSKA (reference sequence). The CDR3 is 10 amino acids. In DNA form, the CDR3 reads TGCAGTGCTAACGACTATGGCTACACCTTC. It specifies CSANDYGYTF.

The rearrangement joins TRBV4-3 to TRBJ2-7; 8 bases fit TRBD2. The ends lost 0 bases at V and 4 bases at J; junction bases unmatched: 5. Germline assignment: CDR1 LGHNA and CDR2 YSLEER. The CDR3 covers 15 residues. Here the CDR3 reads CASSQEVAGSYEQYF. The CDR3 coding sequence is TGCGCCAGCAGCCAAGAGGTAGCGGGGTCTTACGAGCAGTACTTC.

This chain uses TRBV27 with TRBJ1-2; possible D gene TRBD1, 5 bases. The germline V gene has CDR1 MNHEY and CDR2 SMNVEV (reference sequence). Trimming left V 6 bases short and J 0 bases short, with 20 bases between. This CDR3 is built from 17 residues. CDR3 sequence reads: CASSPTTRQTANYGYTF. The CDR3 region has the DNA TGTGCCAGCAGCCCAACCACTCGACAGACAGCTAACTATGGCTACACCTTC.

This clonotype was recorded many times. The V and J genes are TRBV7-9 and TRBJ1-4, with TRBD1 matching 7 bases. Trimming cost V 4 bases and J 10 bases; bases outside gene matches: 12. The CDR3 covers 15 residues. Germline V gives CDR1 SEHNR, CDR2 FQNEAQ (reference sequence). CDR3 nucleotides: TGTGCCAGCAGCTCCACAGGGGAGGGGATCGGAAAACTGTTTTTT. This encodes CASSSTGEGIGKLFF.

The chain couples TRBV4-1 to TRBJ1-2; D ambiguous. V was pared by 1 base and J by 7 bases, with 16 bases between. Germline-derived CDR1 and CDR2 are MGHRA and YSYEKL. The CDR3 has 15 residues. The DNA for the CDR3 is TGCGCCAGCAGCCAAGTGAGGAGGGAGTTCGCTGGCTACACCTTC. Translation: CASSQVRREFAGYTF.

This clonotype was observed at least ten times. The J gene is TRBJ2-3, the V gene TRBV19; D unclear. The CDR3 has 14 residues. Trimming shortened V by 0 bases and J by 0 bases, and 4 bases separated the two germline ends. Germline V gene data show CDR1 as LNHDA and CDR2 as SQIVND (reference sequence). CDR3: CASSIEDSTDTQYF. The CDR3 DNA reads TGTGCCAGTAGTATAGAAGACAGCACAGATACGCAGTATTTT. The variable domain in full, completed from reference TRBV19 and TRBJ2-3, reads DGGITQSPKYLFRKEGQNVTLSCEQNLNHDAMYWYRQDPGQGLRLIYYSQIVNDFQKGDIAEGYSVSREKKESFPLTVTSAQKNPTAFYLCASSIEDSTDTQYFGPGTRLTVL.

This clonotype was seen ten or more times. The chain recombines TRBV6-2 or TRBV6-3 with TRBJ1-5; D remains unclear. From germline, CDR1 is MNHEY and CDR2 SVGEGT. This CDR3 contains 15 residues. Trimming took 6 bases from V and 0 from J, leaving 12 bases between them. The CDR3 region has the DNA TGTGCCAGCAGCCCCGGGTTGGTTAGCAATCAGCCCCAGCATTTT. Encoded protein: CASSPGLVSNQPQHF.